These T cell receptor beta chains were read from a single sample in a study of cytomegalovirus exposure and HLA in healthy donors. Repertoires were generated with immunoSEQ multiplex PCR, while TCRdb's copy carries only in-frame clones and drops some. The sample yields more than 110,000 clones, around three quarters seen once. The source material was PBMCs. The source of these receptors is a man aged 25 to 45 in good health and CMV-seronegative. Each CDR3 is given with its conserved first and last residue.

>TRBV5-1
CASSLNRTYNEQFF
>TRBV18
CASSTSGPQYF
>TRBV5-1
CASAPQPGRAQETQYF
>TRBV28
CASGTYYEQYF
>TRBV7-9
CASSLGQKNTGELFF
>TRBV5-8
CASSLNPGYTGELFF
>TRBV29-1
CSVQRGEHSPLHF
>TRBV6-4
CASSGLVGNEQFF
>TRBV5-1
CASSAGNSYGYTF
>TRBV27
CASSLSVAVDQPQHF
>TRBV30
CAWSTGLGEEKLFF
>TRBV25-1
CASSEFTGGGSTGELFF
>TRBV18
CASSLTAGEKLFF
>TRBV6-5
CASRSTGNTEAFF
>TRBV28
CASTPLEGASSGANVLTF
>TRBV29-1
CSVGQSGNTIYF
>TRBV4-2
CASSLQGPGTSGNTIYF
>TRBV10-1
CASIPSGKSYEQYF
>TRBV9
CASSVSGSSDTQYF
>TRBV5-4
CASSLGRVNTEAFF
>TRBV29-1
CSVEESYGYTF
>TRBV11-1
CASSIKQGSLYAEQFF
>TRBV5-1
CASSSPTMGQGTSGGRRYQETQYF
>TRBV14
CASSFRQGATNEKLFF
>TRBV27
CASRGTGGSWINEKLFF
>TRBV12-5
CASGLGRAWGEQYF
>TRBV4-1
CASSQSSGTQEQYF
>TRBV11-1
CASSLGTSGGQF
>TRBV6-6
CASSRVAGNQPQHF
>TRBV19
CASSLGRGSTEAFF
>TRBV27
CASRIQGGIYEQYF
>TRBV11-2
CASSRDSASYGYTF
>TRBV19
CASTRSEGNEKLFF
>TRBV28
CASNFGAAQTSYEQYF
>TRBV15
CATSRDLYIGQYNEQFF
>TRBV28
CASSLFPGVGYTF
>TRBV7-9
CASSLTGGYMNTEAFF
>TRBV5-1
CASSPGTGAGELFF
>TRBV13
CASSQPRGLARDEQYF
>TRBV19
CASSRWQGANTGELFF
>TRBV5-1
CASSLAPDRMDYEQYF
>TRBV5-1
CASSLNRVETQYF
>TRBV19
CASSTQGAGYGYTF
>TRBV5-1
CASSLGLGKNEQFF
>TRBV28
CASRPPWGDRVEEQYF
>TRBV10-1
CASSTRGGRSSYNEQFF
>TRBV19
CASLNHGVWTEAFF
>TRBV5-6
CASSPGTTWSDEQYF
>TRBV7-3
CASSLTGHTEAFF
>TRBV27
CASSLGTGGLNPEAFF
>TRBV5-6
CASSPNGGLTYEQYF
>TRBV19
CASSMQVNQPQHF
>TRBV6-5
CASRPDRGGYYGYTF
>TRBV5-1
CASSRGSDTGELFF
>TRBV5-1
CASSLERGGVYNEQFF
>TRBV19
CASSRLQPNNEQFF
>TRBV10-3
CAISPDSSDTQYF